This entry lists 25 T cell receptor beta chains sequenced from one sample in a study of shared T cell receptors in the human thymus. The method was immunoSEQ multiplex PCR; TCRdb's version includes in-frame clones alone and lacks a portion of them. The table includes roughly 500,000 clones, approximately 80% detected once. These sequences were also reported in another study, on human thymus T cells.

Sequenced input: thymocytes. These receptors all stem from a boy younger than two with a congenital heart defect.

The chain couples TRBV6-1 to TRBJ1-4; 7 bases fit TRBD1. CDR1 is MNHNS, CDR2 SASEGT, per germline. V lost 4 bases, J lost 3 bases, and 2 bases stayed unmatched. The CDR3 spans 14 residues. CDR3 DNA sequence: TGTGCCAGCAGTGCCCAGGGGGCTAATGAAAAACTGTTTTTT. Amino acid sequence: CASSAQGANEKLFF.

The rearrangement joins TRBV14 to TRBJ2-7; tentatively, D is TRBD1 (6 bases). The CDR3 runs to 17 residues. The V end was cut by 1 base, the J end by 3 bases, with 19 bases between. The germline V gene encodes CDR1 SGHDN and CDR2 FVKESK. DNA of the CDR3: TGTGCCAGCAGCCAAGTCCCAGACAGGCTATCCCACTACGAGCAGTACTTC. It translates to CASSQVPDRLSHYEQYF.

The gene calls are TRBV6-5 and TRBJ1-1; 7 bases agree with TRBD1. The CDR3 extends over 15 amino acids. Germline trimming cut 11 bases from V and 5 bases from J; bases unmatched to any gene: 17. Germline V lookup: CDR1 MNHEY, CDR2 SVGAGI. CDR3 region: CAASRGGSRGTEAFF. For the CDR3, the DNA is TGTGCCGCCAGTAGAGGGGGCTCGAGAGGGACTGAAGCTTTCTTT.

This chain joins TRBV4-1 and TRBJ2-1; tentatively, D is TRBD2 (6 bases). Germline V gene lookup returns CDR1 MGHRA and CDR2 YSYEKL. The CDR3 loop spans 18 amino acids. V shed 0 bases and J shed 0 bases, with 15 bases lying between them. The CDR3 here is CASSQDGLWVSSYNEQFF. The CDR3 DNA reads as TGCGCCAGCAGCCAAGACGGACTATGGGTTAGCTCCTACAATGAGCAGTTCTTC.

This clone was recorded a few times. The V call is TRBV18, the J call TRBJ2-7; D gene unclear. The CDR3 totals 15 residues. The V end was cut by 0 bases, the J end by 3 bases, with 12 bases between. Germline V gene lookup returns CDR1 KGHSH and CDR2 LQKENI. CDR3 sequence: CASSPPGSPFYEQYF. In DNA form, the CDR3 reads TGTGCCAGCTCACCACCGGGCAGCCCCTTCTACGAGCAGTACTTC.

The CDR3 nucleotides are TGTGCCAGCAGCCTGACGACTAGCGGGAGAACAGATACGCAGTATTTT. It yields the protein CASSLTTSGRTDTQYF. This chain links TRBV4-2 with TRBJ2-3, with 12 bases aligning to TRBD2. CDR1 is LGHNA, CDR2 YNFKEQ, per germline. The CDR3 sequence is 16 residues long. Unmatched junction bases numbered 5, after V lost 4 bases and J lost 3 bases.

A remark on this clone: One junction end disagrees with the germline gene, perhaps due to a read error. Different DNA sequences within this sample yield the same CDR3. The rearrangement links TRBV27 to TRBJ2-7; TRBD1 agrees at 7 bases. CDR1 MNHEY and CDR2 SMNVEV come from the germline V gene (reference sequence). The CDR3 spans 14 residues. The CDR3 protein is CASSSGTVIYEQYF. The CDR3 DNA sequence: TGCGCCAGCAGCTCGGGGACAGTTATCTACGAGCAGTACTTC.

The J gene is TRBJ2-3, the V gene TRBV11-2, with 10 nucleotides matching TRBD2. The CDR3 spans 16 residues. Germline assignment: CDR1 SGHAT and CDR2 FQNNGV. J lost 1 base, V lost 5 bases, and 6 bases had no gene match. Written as DNA, the CDR3 is TGTGCCAGCAGCACCCGAGCGGGAGGGCGCACAGATACGCAGTATTTT. This gives the protein CASSTRAGGRTDTQYF.

Concerning this clone itself: Other DNA sequences in this sample translate to the same CDR3. The chain combines TRBV25-1 with TRBJ2-5; 12 bases line up with TRBD1. Losses at the gene ends were 4 bases for V and 4 bases for J; bases not matched to a gene: 4. CDR3 length: 15 residues. Germline CDR1 is MGHDK and CDR2 is SYGVNS. The CDR3: CASSAGQGARETQYF. The CDR3 DNA follows: TGTGCCAGCAGTGCGGGACAGGGGGCGCGAGAGACCCAGTACTTC. The variable domain in full, with the rest retrieved from reference TRBV25-1 and TRBJ2-5, is EADIYQTPRYLVIGTGKKITLECSQTMGHDKMYWYQQDPGMELHLIHYSYGVNSTEKGDLSSESTVSRIRTEHFPLTLESARPSHTSQYLCASSAGQGARETQYFGPGTRLLVL.

The V gene is TRBV5-1, the J gene TRBJ1-1; D may be TRBD1 (6 bases). This CDR3 comprises 18 residues. The V end was cut by 4 bases, the J end by 2 bases, with 24 bases between. CDR1 is SGHRS and CDR2 is YFSETQ in the germline V gene. The CDR3 nucleotides read TGCGCCAGCAGCCAAGGGGCAACAGGGTCCAGTCGAAACACTGAAGCTTTCTTT. Protein product: CASSQGATGSSRNTEAFF.

This chain connects TRBV28 to TRBJ1-4, with D hard to call. Trimming cost V 6 bases and J 3 bases, with 14 bases left between them. CDR3 length equals 15 residues. Per germline, CDR1 MDHEN and CDR2 SYDVKM. This CDR3 reads CASSHPRAANEKLFF. DNA of the CDR3: TGTGCCAGCAGCCACCCCCGTGCGGCTAATGAAAAACTGTTTTTT.

This clone was seen only a few times. J is TRBJ1-1 and V is TRBV6-1; TRBD1 matches at 9 bases. The J segment lost 6 bases and the V segment lost 0 bases, leaving 2 bases of the junction unmatched. The CDR3 is 14 amino acids. Germline V CDR1 and CDR2: MNHNS, SASEGT. The CDR3 spells CASSEATGGPEAFF. Here the CDR3 DNA reads TGTGCCAGCAGTGAAGCGACAGGGGGGCCTGAAGCTTTCTTT.

This clone was picked up a small number of times. The chain employs TRBV27 and TRBJ2-3; D perhaps matches TRBD1 (6 bases). Trimming pared 5 bases from V and 4 bases from J, leaving 19 bases between. The V gene's germline CDR1 is MNHEY and CDR2 SMNVEV (reference sequence). CDR3 length: 16 residues. The CDR3 loop reads CASSPTYRDGADTQYF. Written as DNA, the CDR3 is TGTGCCAGCAGTCCTACATACAGGGATGGGGCAGATACGCAGTATTTT.

This rearrangement joins TRBV11-2 to TRBJ2-2, with 7 bases aligning to TRBD2. CDR3 length: 14 amino acids. Germline CDR1 is SGHAT and CDR2 is FQNNGV. Trimming removed 2 bases from V and 4 bases from J; junction bases left unmatched: 1. Written as DNA, the CDR3 is TGTGCCAGCAGCTTACGGACTAGCACCGGGGAGCTGTTTTTT. Its translation: CASSLRTSTGELFF. Drawing the rest from reference TRBV11-2 and TRBJ2-2, the complete variable domain is EAGVAQSPRYKIIEKRQSVAFWCNPISGHATLYWYQQILGQGPKLLIQFQNNGVVDDSQLPKDRFSAERLKGVDSTLKIQPAKLEDSAVYLCASSLRTSTGELFFGEGSRLTVL.

This chain connects TRBV11-3 to TRBJ2-1, with D possibly being TRBD2 (6 bases). The CDR3 length is 18 residues. Germline V gene lookup returns CDR1 SGHNT and CDR2 YENEEA. With 5 bases removed from V and 7 bases from J, the gap between germline ends came to 27 bases. The CDR3 spells CASSARGRDSPDENEQFF. The CDR3 region has the DNA TGTGCCAGCAGCGCCAGAGGACGGGACTCCCCGGACGAGAATGAGCAGTTCTTC.

The V gene is TRBV29-1, the J gene TRBJ2-7, with D tentatively TRBD1 (5 bases). Trimming took 2 bases from V and 3 from J, leaving 11 bases between them. CDR3 length: 13 residues. The germline V gene has CDR1 SQVTM and CDR2 ANQGSEA. CDR3 amino acids: CSVEPPGHYEQYF. DNA of the CDR3: TGCAGCGTTGAACCCCCAGGGCACTACGAGCAGTACTTC.

This chain connects TRBV27 to TRBJ2-7, with 12 nucleotides matching TRBD2. From germline, CDR1 is MNHEY and CDR2 SMNVEV (reference sequence). The length of the CDR3 is 15 residues. Trimming took 4 bases from V and 5 from J; bases not matched to a gene: 6. The CDR3 nucleotides read TGTGCCAGCAGTTCCACCCGACTAGCGGGAGACGAGCAGTACTTC. Its translation: CASSSTRLAGDEQYF.

This clone was detected only a few times. This CDR3 is also generated by other DNA sequences in the sample. V is TRBV4-3 and J is TRBJ1-5, with no clear D. CDR3 size: 13 residues. The ends were cut back, 1 base at V and 5 bases at J, with 6 bases in the middle. The germline CDR1 and CDR2 sequences are LGHNA and YSLEER. The CDR3 DNA is TGCGCCAGCAGCCAAGGGGGAGATCAGCCCCAGCATTTT. Its translation: CASSQGGDQPQHF.

The chain is built from TRBV10-3 and TRBJ2-5, with TRBD2 as a possible D gene (5 bases). The germline V and J ends were trimmed by 6 bases and 5 bases, with 16 bases remaining between them. CDR1 is ENHRY and CDR2 is SYGVKD in the germline V gene. The CDR3 spans 14 residues. CDR3 sequence reads: CAISGLIGGETQYF. In DNA, the CDR3 is TGTGCCATCAGCGGCCTCATAGGCGGGGAGACCCAGTACTTC.

The chain employs TRBV19 and TRBJ2-7, with 11 bases aligning to TRBD2. The length of the CDR3 is 20 residues. Germline lookup yields CDR1 LNHDA and CDR2 SQIVND (reference sequence). V gave up 3 bases and J gave up 3 bases; unmatched junction bases: 19. CDR3 sequence reads: CASSILAGGPYLPYHYEQYF. The CDR3 region has the DNA TGTGCCAGTAGTATTTTAGCGGGAGGGCCTTACCTACCTTACCACTACGAGCAGTACTTC.

This clone was counted only a few times. The chain has TRBV19 and TRBJ2-5; D call uncertain. Germline V gene data show CDR1 as LNHDA and CDR2 as SQIVND (reference sequence). This CDR3 is 14 amino acids long. Trimming took off 5 bases at V and 0 bases at J, with 10 bases between the two ends. DNA of the CDR3: TGTGCCAGTAGTGGGTTGAGCGACCAAGAGACCCAGTACTTC. This translates into CASSGLSDQETQYF.

This rearrangement joins TRBV11-3 to TRBJ2-7; D is possibly TRBD1 (5 bases). Germline V CDR1 and CDR2: SGHNT, YENEEA. The CDR3 covers 14 residues. V was cut by 5 bases and J by 1 base, with 12 bases left in between. CDR3 protein: CASSPTRASYEQYF. DNA of the CDR3: TGTGCCAGCAGCCCGACCAGGGCGTCCTACGAGCAGTACTTC.

The rearrangement joins TRBV28 to TRBJ1-3, with 8 nucleotides matching TRBD1. The CDR3 extends over 24 amino acids. J was trimmed by 0 bases and V by 4 bases; bases with no gene match: 29. CDR1 is MDHEN and CDR2 is SYDVKM in the germline V gene. As DNA, the CDR3 is TGTGCCAGCAGTTGGCAGTCTAGTAAACTCCTAAGACAGGGGTCTGAGAGCTCTGGAAACACCATATATTTT. It is translated as CASSWQSSKLLRQGSESSGNTIYF.

This clone showed up just a few times. The V call is TRBV10-3, the J call TRBJ2-7, with 9 bases that match TRBD2. CDR1 and CDR2 (germline): ENHRY, SYGVKD. The V and J ends lost 4 bases and 5 bases, in that order; junction bases with no gene match: 15. The CDR3 contains 17 residues. CDR3 loop: CAISVLRWAGGPHEQYF. The DNA for the CDR3 is TGTGCCATCAGTGTTCTCCGGTGGGCGGGAGGGCCCCACGAGCAGTACTTC.

This chain uses TRBV12-5 with TRBJ2-2; D not resolved. V gave up 6 bases and J gave up 0 bases, with 5 bases separating them. This CDR3 comprises 13 residues. Germline CDR1 and CDR2: LGHNT and FRNRAP. CDR3 bases: TGTGCTAGTGGGACACCGAACACCGGGGAGCTGTTTTTT. This translates into CASGTPNTGELFF.